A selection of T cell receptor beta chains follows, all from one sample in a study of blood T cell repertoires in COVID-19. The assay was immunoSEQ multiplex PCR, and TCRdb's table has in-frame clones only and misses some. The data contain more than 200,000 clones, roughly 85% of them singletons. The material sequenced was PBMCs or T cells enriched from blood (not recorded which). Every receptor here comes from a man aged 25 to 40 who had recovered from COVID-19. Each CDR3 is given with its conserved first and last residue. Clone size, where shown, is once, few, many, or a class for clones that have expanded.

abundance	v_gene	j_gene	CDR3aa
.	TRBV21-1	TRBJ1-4	CASRPPEDEKLFF
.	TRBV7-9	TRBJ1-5	CASSSGYQPQHF
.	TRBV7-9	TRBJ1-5	CASAGTYSNQPQHF
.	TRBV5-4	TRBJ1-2	CASSLDTGAFGYTF
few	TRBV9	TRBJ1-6	CASSGVGPINSPLHF
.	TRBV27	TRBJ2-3	CASSLYPGEAGEADTQYF
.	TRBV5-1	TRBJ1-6	CASSLTWTGGSYNSPLHF
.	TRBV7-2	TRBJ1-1	CASSFQQTNTEAFF
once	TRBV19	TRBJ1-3	CASSTGSMPGNTIYF
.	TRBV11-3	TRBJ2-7	CASSLSSESYEQYF
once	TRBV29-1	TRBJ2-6	CSVFIAGANVLTF
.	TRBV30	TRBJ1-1	CAWQNRGRNTEAFF
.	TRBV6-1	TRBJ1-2	CASSEGPGSDGYTF
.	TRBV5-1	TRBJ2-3	CASSFLAPGQGADTQYF
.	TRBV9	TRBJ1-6	CASSVGSSYNSPLHF
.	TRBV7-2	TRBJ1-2	CASSLGGLYGYTF
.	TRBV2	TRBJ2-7	CASNREYSSYEQYF
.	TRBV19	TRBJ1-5	CASSPDTLSGPQHF
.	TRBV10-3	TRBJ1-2	CAISELNYGYTF
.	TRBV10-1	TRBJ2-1	CASGTSGSYNEQFF
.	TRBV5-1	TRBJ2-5	CASSVAPLAGGLETQYF
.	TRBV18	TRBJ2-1	CASSPTESYNEQFF
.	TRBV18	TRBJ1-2	CASSPPGGYDPSGYTF
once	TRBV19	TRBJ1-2	CASSARQGQNYGYTF
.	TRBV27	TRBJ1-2	CASRGGINGYTF
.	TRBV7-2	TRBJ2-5	CASSLLAGTKETQYF
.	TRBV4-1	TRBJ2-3	CASSPNPPQGAADTQYF
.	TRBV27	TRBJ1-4	CASSSRGRSEKLFF